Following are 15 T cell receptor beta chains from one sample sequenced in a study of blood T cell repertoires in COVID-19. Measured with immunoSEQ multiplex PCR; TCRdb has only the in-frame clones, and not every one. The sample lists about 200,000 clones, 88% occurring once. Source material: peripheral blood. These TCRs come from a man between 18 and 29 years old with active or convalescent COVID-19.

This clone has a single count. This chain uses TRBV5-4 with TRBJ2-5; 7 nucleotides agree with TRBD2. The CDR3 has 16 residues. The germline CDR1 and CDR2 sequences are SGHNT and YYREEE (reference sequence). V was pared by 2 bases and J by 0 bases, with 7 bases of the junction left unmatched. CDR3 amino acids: CASSFLTGGNQETQYF. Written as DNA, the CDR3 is TGTGCCAGCAGCTTCTTAACGGGAGGAAACCAAGAGACCCAGTACTTC.

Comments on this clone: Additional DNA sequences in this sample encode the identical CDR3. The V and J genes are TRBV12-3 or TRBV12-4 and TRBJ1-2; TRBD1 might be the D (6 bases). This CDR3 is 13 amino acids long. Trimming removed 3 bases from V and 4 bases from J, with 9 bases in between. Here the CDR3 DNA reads TGTGCCAGCAGTTTTTTACAGGGCTATGGCTACACCTTC. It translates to CASSFLQGYGYTF.

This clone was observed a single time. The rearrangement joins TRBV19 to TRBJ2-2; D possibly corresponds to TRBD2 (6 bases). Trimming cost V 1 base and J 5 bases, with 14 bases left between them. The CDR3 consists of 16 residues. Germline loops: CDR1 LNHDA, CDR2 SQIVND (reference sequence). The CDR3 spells CASSIVGGTLTGELFF. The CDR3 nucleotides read TGTGCCAGTAGTATAGTCGGCGGGACTTTGACCGGGGAGCTGTTTTTT. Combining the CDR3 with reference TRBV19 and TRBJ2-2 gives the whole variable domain DGGITQSPKYLFRKEGQNVTLSCEQNLNHDAMYWYRQDPGQGLRLIYYSQIVNDFQKGDIAEGYSVSREKKESFPLTVTSAQKNPTAFYLCASSIVGGTLTGELFFGEGSRLTVL.

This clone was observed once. The CDR3 region has the DNA TGTGCCAGCAGCTCCAACCTCCCGGACAGGGCTCGTAAGCAGTACTTC. Its translation: CASSSNLPDRARKQYF. V and J are TRBV7-9 and TRBJ2-7; the match to TRBD1 covers 8 bases. Per germline, CDR1 SEHNR and CDR2 FQNEAQ (reference sequence). V lost 4 bases, J lost 8 bases, and 16 bases stayed unmatched. There are 16 residues in the CDR3.

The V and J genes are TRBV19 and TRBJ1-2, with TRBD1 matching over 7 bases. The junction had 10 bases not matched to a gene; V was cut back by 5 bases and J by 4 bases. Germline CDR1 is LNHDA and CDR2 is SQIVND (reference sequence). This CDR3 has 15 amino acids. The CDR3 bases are TGTGCCAGTAGTCCCACGACAGGGATTGGCTATGGCTACACCTTC. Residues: CASSPTTGIGYGYTF.

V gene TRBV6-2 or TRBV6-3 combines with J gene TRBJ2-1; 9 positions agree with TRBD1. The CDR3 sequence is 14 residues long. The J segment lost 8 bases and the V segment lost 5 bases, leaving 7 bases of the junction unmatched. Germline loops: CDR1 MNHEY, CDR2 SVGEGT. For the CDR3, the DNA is TGTGCCAGCAGTGCGACAGGGGGTCTCGATGAGCAGTTCTTC. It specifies CASSATGGLDEQFF.

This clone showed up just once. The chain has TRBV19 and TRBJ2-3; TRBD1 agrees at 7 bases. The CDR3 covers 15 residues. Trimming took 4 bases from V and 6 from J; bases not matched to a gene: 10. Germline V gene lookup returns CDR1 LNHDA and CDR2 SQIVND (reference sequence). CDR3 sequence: CASSSPRQGWDTQYF. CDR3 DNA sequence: TGTGCCAGTAGTAGCCCCCGACAGGGTTGGGATACGCAGTATTTT.

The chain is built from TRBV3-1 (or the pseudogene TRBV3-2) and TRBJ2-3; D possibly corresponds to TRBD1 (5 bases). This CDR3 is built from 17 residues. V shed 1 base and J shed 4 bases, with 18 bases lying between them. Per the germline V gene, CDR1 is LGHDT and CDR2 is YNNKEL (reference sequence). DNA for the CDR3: TGTGCCAGCAGCCAAGTTTATGACAGATTCTCTTCAGATACGCAGTATTTT. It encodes CASSQVYDRFSSDTQYF.

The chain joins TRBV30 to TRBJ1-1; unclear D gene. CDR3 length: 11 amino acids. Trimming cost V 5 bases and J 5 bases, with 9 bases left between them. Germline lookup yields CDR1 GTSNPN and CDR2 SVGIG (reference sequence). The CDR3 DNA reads TGTGCCTGGGCGCGGGGTACTGAAGCTTTCTTT. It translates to CAWARGTEAFF.

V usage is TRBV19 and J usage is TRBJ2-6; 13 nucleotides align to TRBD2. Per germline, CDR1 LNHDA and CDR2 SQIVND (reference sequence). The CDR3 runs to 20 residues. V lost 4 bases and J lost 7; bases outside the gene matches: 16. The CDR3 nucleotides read TGTGCCAGTAGTACTCGACGACTAGCGGGAGGTATCTCTGAAGCCAACGTCCTGACTTTC. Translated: CASSTRRLAGGISEANVLTF.

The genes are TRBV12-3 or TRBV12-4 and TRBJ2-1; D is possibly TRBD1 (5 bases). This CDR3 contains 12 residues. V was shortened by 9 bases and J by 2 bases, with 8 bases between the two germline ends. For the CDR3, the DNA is TGTGCCAGTGGGGCAGCCTACAATGAGCAGTTCTTC. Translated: CASGAAYNEQFF.

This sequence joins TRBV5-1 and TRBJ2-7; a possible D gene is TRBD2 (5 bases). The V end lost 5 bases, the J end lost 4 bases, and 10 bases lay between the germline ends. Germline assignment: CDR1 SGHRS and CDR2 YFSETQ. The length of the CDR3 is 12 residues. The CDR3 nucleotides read TGCGCCAGCAGTATCAGAGGGTACGAGCAGTACTTC. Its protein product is CASSIRGYEQYF.

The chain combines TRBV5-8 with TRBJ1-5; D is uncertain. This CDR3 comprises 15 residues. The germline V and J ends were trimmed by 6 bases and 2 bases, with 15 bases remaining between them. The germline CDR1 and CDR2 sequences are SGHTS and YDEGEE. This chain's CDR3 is CASITTGIGNQPQHF. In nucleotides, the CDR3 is TGTGCCAGCATCACGACGGGGATTGGCAATCAGCCCCAGCATTTT. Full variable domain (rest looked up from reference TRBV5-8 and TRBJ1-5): EAGVTQSPTHLIKTRGQQATLRCSPISGHTSVYWYQQALGLGLQFLLWYDEGEERNRGNFPPRFSGRQFPNYSSELNVNALELEDSALYLCASITTGIGNQPQHFGDGTRLSIL.

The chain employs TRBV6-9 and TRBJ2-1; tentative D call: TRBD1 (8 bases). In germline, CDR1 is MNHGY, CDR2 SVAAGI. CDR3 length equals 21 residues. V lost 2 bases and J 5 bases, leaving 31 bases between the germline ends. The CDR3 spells CASSYTRTGQERGVDDNEQFF. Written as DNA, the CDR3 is TGTGCCAGCAGTTATACACGGACAGGGCAAGAGCGGGGTGTAGATGACAATGAGCAGTTCTTC.

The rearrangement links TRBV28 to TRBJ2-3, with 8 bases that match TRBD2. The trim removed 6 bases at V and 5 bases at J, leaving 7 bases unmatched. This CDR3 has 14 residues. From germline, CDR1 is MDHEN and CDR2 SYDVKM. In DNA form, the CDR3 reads TGTGCCAGCAGGGTCGTCCTAGCGGGAGATACGCAGTATTTT. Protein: CASRVVLAGDTQYF.